What follows are 11 T cell receptor beta chains derived from one specimen sequenced in a study of cytomegalovirus exposure and HLA in healthy donors. Only in-frame clones appear in the TCRdb table, and some are missing; sequencing was by immunoSEQ multiplex PCR. The repertoire consists of about 180,000 clones, with about 89% occurring once and the leading ten covering less than 3%. Material for sequencing was PBMCs. Source of these receptors: a man between 18 and 35 years old in good health and CMV-seropositive.

This chain connects TRBV7-9 to TRBJ2-1, with 7 bases lining up with TRBD1. The length of the CDR3 is 14 residues. J lost 5 bases, V lost 5 bases, and 6 bases had no gene match. Germline V lookup: CDR1 SEHNR, CDR2 FQNEAQ (reference sequence). The CDR3 sequence: CASSRDRVNNEQFF. The CDR3 DNA reads TGTGCCAGCAGCCGCGACAGGGTAAACAATGAGCAGTTCTTC.

This rearrangement joins TRBV7-3 to TRBJ2-3; TRBD2 matches 8 bases. Unmatched junction bases numbered 6, after V lost 5 bases and J lost 5 bases. CDR3 length equals 14 residues. Germline V gene lookup returns CDR1 SGHTA and CDR2 FQGTGA. In DNA, the CDR3 is TGTGCCAGCAGCCCCGGGGGGGCCGGAGATACGCAGTATTTT. Encoded protein: CASSPGGAGDTQYF.

The chain is built from TRBV29-1 and TRBJ2-3, with TRBD2 matching 9 bases. Germline V gene sequence: CDR1 SQVTM, CDR2 ANQGSEA. The V gene end was trimmed by 1 base and the J gene end by 5 bases; junction bases not matched to a gene: 4. This CDR3 has 14 residues. CDR3 DNA sequence: TGCAGCGTTGAAGGCGGGGGGGCCGGAGATACGCAGTATTTT. Amino acids: CSVEGGGAGDTQYF.

V and J are TRBV19 and TRBJ1-5; TRBD1 is a possible D gene (5 bases). This CDR3 has 16 amino acids. V gave up 2 bases and J gave up 0 bases, with 11 bases separating them. CDR1 is LNHDA and CDR2 is SQIVND in the germline V gene (reference sequence). CDR3 nucleotides: TGTGCCAGTAGTATAAGGGGACTTTATAGCAATCAGCCCCAGCATTTT. It is translated as CASSIRGLYSNQPQHF.

Only one count was recorded for this clone. V usage is TRBV7-2 and J usage is TRBJ1-2, with D perhaps TRBD1 (5 bases). The CDR3 length is 14 residues. The germline V and J ends were trimmed by 5 bases and 4 bases, with 14 bases remaining between them. The germline CDR1 and CDR2 sequences are SGHTA and FQGNSA. CDR3 in amino acids: CASSLRQSPYGYTF. In DNA, the CDR3 is TGTGCCAGCAGCCTCCGACAGAGCCCCTATGGCTACACCTTC.

V gene TRBV9 combines with J gene TRBJ2-3, with 7 nucleotides matching TRBD1. The trim removed 0 bases at V and 3 bases at J, leaving 7 bases unmatched. Germline CDR1 reads SGDLS; CDR2 reads YYNGEE. The CDR3 totals 16 residues. This CDR3 reads CASSVEGQVGTDTQYF. The CDR3 coding sequence is TGTGCCAGCAGCGTAGAAGGACAGGTTGGGACAGATACGCAGTATTTT.

The chain couples TRBV4-2 to TRBJ2-7; 9 positions agree with TRBD2. The germline gives CDR1 LGHNA, CDR2 YNFKEQ. J was trimmed by 4 bases and V by 3 bases; bases with no gene match: 13. CDR3 length: 17 residues. CDR3 nucleotides: TGTGCCAGCAGCCACCCGGGATCTAGCGGGGTGAGTTACGAGCAGTACTTC. Protein: CASSHPGSSGVSYEQYF.

In its sample, this clone was seen a few times. The chain links TRBV4-1 to TRBJ1-5; D gene unclear. Germline V gene lookup returns CDR1 MGHRA and CDR2 YSYEKL. Trimming stripped 3 bases from V and 3 bases from J, with 12 bases between. The CDR3 sequence is 15 residues long. The CDR3 loop is CASSHPGRPNQPQHF. The CDR3 DNA sequence: TGCGCCAGCAGCCACCCGGGGAGACCCAATCAGCCCCAGCATTTT.

This sequence joins TRBV15 and TRBJ2-5, with D perhaps TRBD2 (5 bases). Trimming removed 0 bases from V and 7 bases from J, with 12 bases in between. CDR3 length: 14 amino acids. From germline, CDR1 is LNHNV and CDR2 YYDKDF (reference sequence). CDR3 DNA sequence: TGTGCCACCAGCAGAGAGAACGTTGGGAGGACCCAGTACTTC. It yields the protein CATSRENVGRTQYF.

This clone was counted a few times. The chain employs TRBV7-2 and TRBJ2-1; 12 bases line up with TRBD2. This CDR3 comprises 15 residues. The germline CDR1 and CDR2 sequences are SGHTA and FQGNSA. V lost 5 bases and J lost 9; bases outside the gene matches: 8. CDR3 loop: CASSPPTSGSIEQFF. Written as DNA, the CDR3 is TGTGCCAGCAGCCCACCGACTAGCGGGAGTATTGAGCAGTTCTTC.

The CDR3 DNA follows: TGTGCCAGCAGTGAATTGGCGGGAGTGGATGGCACAGATACGCAGTATTTT. This codes for CASSELAGVDGTDTQYF. The rearrangement joins TRBV6-1 to TRBJ2-3; TRBD2 aligns across 7 bases. CDR1 is MNHNS and CDR2 is SASEGT in the germline V gene. J gave up 1 base and V 2 bases, and 9 bases lay outside the gene matches. The CDR3 extends over 17 amino acids.